The rows below give T cell receptor beta chains drawn from one sample of a study of cytomegalovirus exposure and HLA in healthy donors. Generated by immunoSEQ multiplex PCR, the TCRdb table keeps only in-frame clones and is missing some. The sample lists about 64,000 clones; around 89% were seen once. Material for sequencing was PBMCs. The receptors originated from a woman aged 18-29 years in good health and CMV-seronegative. Each CDR3 is given with its conserved first and last residue. D genes are given only for firm matches. Size tells how often a clone was seen (once, few, many) or the class of an expanded clone, and some rows leave it out.

clone size: -; D gene: -; CDR3 length: 12; J gene: TRBJ1-3; V gene: TRBV30; CDR3 DNA: TGTGCCTGGAGTTTAGTGGGAAACACCATATATTTT; CDR3 protein: CAWSLVGNTIYF
clone size: -; D gene: TRBD2; CDR3 length: 15; J gene: TRBJ2-1; V gene: TRBV6-1; CDR3 DNA: TGTGCCAGCAGTGCGACCGTGGGACTAGACAATGAGCAGTTCTTC; CDR3 protein: CASSATVGLDNEQFF
clone size: -; D gene: -; CDR3 length: 12; J gene: TRBJ1-2; V gene: TRBV7-2; CDR3 DNA: TGTGCCAGCAGCTTACAAAGGGCGGGGAAAGCCTTC; CDR3 protein: CASSLQRAGKAF
clone size: once; D gene: TRBD1; CDR3 length: 16; J gene: TRBJ2-5; V gene: TRBV5-1; CDR3 DNA: TGCGCCAGCAGCTTGGGCCCGACAGGGGGCACAGAGACCCAGTACTTC; CDR3 protein: CASSLGPTGGTETQYF
clone size: -; D gene: TRBD1; CDR3 length: 14; J gene: TRBJ2-7; V gene: TRBV5-1; CDR3 DNA: TGCGCCAGCTACTCGGGACAGAGCTCCTACGAGCAGTACTTC; CDR3 protein: CASYSGQSSYEQYF
clone size: -; D gene: TRBD2; CDR3 length: 15; J gene: TRBJ2-1; V gene: TRBV10-3; CDR3 DNA: TGTGCCATCAGTGAGTTGGCTAGCGGGGGCAATGAGCAGTTCTTC; CDR3 protein: CAISELASGGNEQFF
clone size: -; D gene: -; CDR3 length: 15; J gene: TRBJ2-2; V gene: TRBV5-1; CDR3 DNA: TGCGCCAGCAGCTTGGAGAGCGCGAACACCGGGGAGCTGTTTTTT; CDR3 protein: CASSLESANTGELFF
clone size: -; D gene: -; CDR3 length: 15; J gene: TRBJ1-4; V gene: TRBV7-2; CDR3 DNA: TGTGCCAGCAGCCTGACAGCGGGAGTAGGGGAAAAACTGTTTTTT; CDR3 protein: CASSLTAGVGEKLFF
clone size: few; D gene: -; CDR3 length: 14; J gene: TRBJ2-7; V gene: TRBV28; CDR3 DNA: TGTGCCAGCGTGCATTCTCCTCCAGCCTACGAGCAGTACTTC; CDR3 protein: CASVHSPPAYEQYF
clone size: -; D gene: TRBD1; CDR3 length: 18; J gene: TRBJ1-2; V gene: TRBV5-6; CDR3 DNA: TGTGCCAGCAGCGCACCGGGACAGGGGGCGCTTCTCAACTATGGCTACACCTTC; CDR3 protein: CASSAPGQGALLNYGYTF
clone size: -; D gene: TRBD1; CDR3 length: 14; J gene: TRBJ1-2; V gene: TRBV19; CDR3 DNA: TGTGCCAGTGCCCCCGGGACAGGGCTTCTGGGCTACACCTTC; CDR3 protein: CASAPGTGLLGYTF
clone size: -; D gene: -; CDR3 length: 14; J gene: TRBJ2-1; V gene: TRBV30; CDR3 DNA: TGTGCCTGGAGTTCAGGGCCCCCCCCAGATGAGCAGTTCTTC; CDR3 protein: CAWSSGPPPDEQFF
clone size: -; D gene: TRBD2; CDR3 length: 16; J gene: TRBJ2-2; V gene: TRBV7-2; CDR3 DNA: TGTGCCAGCAGCTTAGCTGAGGGCGGGAGCACCGGGGAGCTGTTTTTT; CDR3 protein: CASSLAEGGSTGELFF
clone size: -; D gene: TRBD1; CDR3 length: 13; J gene: TRBJ1-1; V gene: TRBV6-5; CDR3 DNA: TGTGCCAGCACCAGGGACAGGGGCACTGAAGCTTTCTTT; CDR3 protein: CASTRDRGTEAFF
clone size: -; D gene: -; CDR3 length: 13; J gene: TRBJ2-1; V gene: TRBV5-1; CDR3 DNA: TGCGCCAGCACAGCGGGTACCTACAATGAGCAGTTCTTC; CDR3 protein: CASTAGTYNEQFF
clone size: -; D gene: TRBD1; CDR3 length: 19; J gene: TRBJ1-5; V gene: TRBV7-2; CDR3 DNA: TGTGCCAGCAGCCGTAGGCCGGGACAGGGGATTAATGGCAATCAGCCCCAGCATTTT; CDR3 protein: CASSRRPGQGINGNQPQHF
clone size: -; D gene: -; CDR3 length: 17; J gene: TRBJ1-3; V gene: TRBV25-1; CDR3 DNA: TGTGCCAGCAGTGGAGGTGGATGGCAGGGGTCTGGAAACACCATATATTTT; CDR3 protein: CASSGGGWQGSGNTIYF
clone size: -; D gene: -; CDR3 length: 14; J gene: TRBJ1-3; V gene: TRBV9; CDR3 DNA: TGTGCCAGCAGCACAGGGTCTTCCGGAAACACCATATATTTT; CDR3 protein: CASSTGSSGNTIYF
clone size: -; D gene: -; CDR3 length: 14; J gene: TRBJ1-5; V gene: TRBV19; CDR3 DNA: TGTGCCAGTAGGACCTCCGGGACAACGGAGCCCCAGCATTTT; CDR3 protein: CASRTSGTTEPQHF
clone size: once; D gene: -; CDR3 length: 13; J gene: TRBJ2-2; V gene: TRBV19; CDR3 DNA: TGTGCCAGTAGGCGAAGACAGGCCGGGGAGCTGTTTTTT; CDR3 protein: CASRRRQAGELFF
clone size: -; D gene: -; CDR3 length: 14; J gene: TRBJ1-1; V gene: TRBV5-1; CDR3 DNA: TGCGCCAGCAGCTCCTCTACAGGGAACACTGAAGCTTTCTTT; CDR3 protein: CASSSSTGNTEAFF
clone size: -; D gene: TRBD2; CDR3 length: 14; J gene: TRBJ2-7; V gene: TRBV6-6; CDR3 DNA: TGTGCCAGCAGTTACTCGGGACTAGACTTCGAGCAGTACTTC; CDR3 protein: CASSYSGLDFEQYF
clone size: -; D gene: -; CDR3 length: 17; J gene: TRBJ2-3; V gene: TRBV19; CDR3 DNA: TGTGCCAGTAGGGGGCGGGATTCTGGGTCAATCACAGATACGCAGTATTTT; CDR3 protein: CASRGRDSGSITDTQYF
clone size: -; D gene: TRBD1; CDR3 length: 17; J gene: TRBJ2-2; V gene: TRBV13; CDR3 DNA: TGTGCCAGCAGCCCCGGGACAGGGGTTCCTAACACCGGGGAGCTGTTTTTT; CDR3 protein: CASSPGTGVPNTGELFF
clone size: -; D gene: TRBD1; CDR3 length: 15; J gene: TRBJ1-6; V gene: TRBV6-5; CDR3 DNA: TGTGCCAGCAGGGAGTGGGGGACAGATAATTCACCCCTCCACTTT; CDR3 protein: CASREWGTDNSPLHF
clone size: once; D gene: TRBD2; CDR3 length: 17; J gene: TRBJ2-3; V gene: TRBV14; CDR3 DNA: TGTGCCAGCACCCCGGGGGTTCTAGCGGGAGGCACAGATACGCAGTATTTT; CDR3 protein: CASTPGVLAGGTDTQYF
clone size: once; D gene: TRBD2; CDR3 length: 15; J gene: TRBJ2-5; V gene: TRBV7-6; CDR3 DNA: TGTGCCAGCAGCTTAGCGCACGGCGGGGGGGAGACCCAGTACTTC; CDR3 protein: CASSLAHGGGETQYF
clone size: once; D gene: TRBD2; CDR3 length: 18; J gene: TRBJ2-3; V gene: TRBV4-3; CDR3 DNA: TGCGCCAGCAGCCAAACTCCTAGCGGGGGGGCGAATACAGATACGCAGTATTTT; CDR3 protein: CASSQTPSGGANTDTQYF
clone size: -; D gene: TRBD1; CDR3 length: 16; J gene: TRBJ1-3; V gene: TRBV5-1; CDR3 DNA: TGCGCCAGCAGCTTGGGGGGACAGTACTCTGGAAACACCATATATTTT; CDR3 protein: CASSLGGQYSGNTIYF
clone size: few; D gene: TRBD1; CDR3 length: 16; J gene: TRBJ1-6; V gene: TRBV2; CDR3 DNA: TGTGCCAGCAGAAGACAGGGAACAGGCTATAATTCACCCCTCCACTTT; CDR3 protein: CASRRQGTGYNSPLHF
clone size: once; D gene: -; CDR3 length: 18; J gene: TRBJ2-4; V gene: TRBV7-9; CDR3 DNA: TGTGCCAGCAGCCAGTGGACAGGACTATTACTAGCCAAAAACATTCAGTACTTC; CDR3 protein: CASSQWTGLLLAKNIQYF
clone size: -; D gene: TRBD1; CDR3 length: 14; J gene: TRBJ1-2; V gene: TRBV6-5; CDR3 DNA: TGTGCCAGCAGTTATGGGGGACAGGGCTATGGCTACACCTTC; CDR3 protein: CASSYGGQGYGYTF
clone size: -; D gene: -; CDR3 length: 13; J gene: TRBJ1-1; V gene: TRBV19; CDR3 DNA: TGTGCCAGTAGCAAGCATGGGAACACTGAAGCTTTCTTT; CDR3 protein: CASSKHGNTEAFF